This TCR beta chain appears in the sequencing data of a study of cytomegalovirus exposure and HLA in healthy donors. Study-level results: For TCR beta chains, V- and J-gene trimming was later linked to a missense DCLRE1C variant.

About this clone itself: Its antigen is not known. Different DNA sequences within this sample yield the same CDR3.

Primers included in the PCR were 60 Vbeta and 13 Jbeta primers. TCRdb's copy holds only in-frame clones and misses some; the assay was immunoSEQ multiplex PCR. Of about 80,000 clones listed, around 60% are singletons. Germline V CDR1 and CDR2: MNHEY, SVGAGI. V lost 0 bases, J lost 4 bases, and 4 bases stayed unmatched. The CDR3 extends over 15 amino acids. The chain uses TRBV6-5 and TRBJ2-7; 9 nucleotides agree with TRBD1. Sequencing used PBMCs. The source is a male donor in good health and CMV-seropositive. The CDR3 is CASSYSGTGTYEQYF. CDR3 in DNA: TGTGCCAGCAGTTACTCAGGGACAGGGACGTACGAGCAGTACTTC.